The sequence of this TCR beta chain was determined in a study of CD8+ T cells in alopecia areata. Study-level information: In an open-label trial, patients got 5 to 10 mg tofacitinib twice daily.

The J segment lost 6 bases and the V segment lost 0 bases, leaving 1 base of the junction unmatched. Germline values: CDR1 SGHTA, CDR2 FQGNSA. This CDR3 contains 14 residues. Following RNA extraction, reverse transcription yielded cDNA that acted as the sequencing template. Method: immunoSEQ multiplex PCR; TCRdb's copy keeps in-frame clones and lacks some. In the table there are roughly 200,000 clones, roughly 59% of which are singletons. This clone was counted a single time. Antigen unknown. Study-wide results and caveats: Normal scalp showed lower clonality than lesional scalp, especially alopecia totalis/universalis. Whereas mice showed it more clearly, TCR sharing across patients was murkier, possibly because of HLA. Scalp samples also contribute reads from the resident alphabeta T cells found in normal skin.

The sample was CD4+ T cells sorted from blood, taken at week 0. V usage is TRBV7-2 and J usage is TRBJ1-5, with TRBD1 matching over 8 bases. The clonotype originates from a human donor with alopecia areata. This CDR3 reads CASSLATGAQPQHF. DNA of the CDR3: TGTGCCAGCAGCTTAGCGACAGGGGCTCAGCCCCAGCATTTT.